This T cell receptor beta chain was recovered during a study of T cell responses to AZD1222 COVID-19 vaccine. Study observations and caveats: Repertoires were obtained solely post-peak T cell response.

For this clone: Its target is unknown.

V lost 2 bases and J 4 bases, leaving 8 bases between the germline ends. Per germline, CDR1 PRHDT and CDR2 FYEKMQ (reference sequence). CDR3 size: 13 residues. The protocol was immunoSEQ multiplex PCR, while the TCRdb copy is restricted to in-frame clones and leaves out a portion. There are 120,000 or so clones in the sample; over 90% occur only once, and approximately 2.9% lies in the top ten. Analysis merged second doses at about 4 or about 12 weeks. The chain carries TRBV13 and TRBJ1-2, with D unclear. This clonotype was sampled from an adult who received the AZD1222 COVID-19 vaccine. Sequencing was performed on peripheral blood, taken 28 days after the second AZD1222 dose. CDR3 protein: CASSLQKTYGYTF. The CDR3 DNA reads as TGTGCCAGCAGCTTACAGAAAACCTATGGCTACACCTTC.